What follows describes a single T cell receptor beta chain. TCRdb's copy holds only in-frame clones and misses some; the assay was immunoSEQ multiplex PCR. This sample carries some 240,000 clones, about four fifths of them seen once, and the ten largest clones take approximately 9.6%. These data come from a study of blood T cell repertoires in COVID-19. On the study more broadly: Samples came from the United States, Italy and Spain, spanning acute and convalescent COVID-19.

Germline assignment: CDR1 SGHRS and CDR2 YFSETQ. Unmatched junction bases numbered 8, after V lost 4 bases and J lost 6 bases. There are 14 residues in the CDR3. The material sequenced was peripheral blood. The chain combines TRBV5-1 with TRBJ2-7; 9 bases map to TRBD2. The source is a woman aged 80 or over with acute or convalescent COVID-19. The CDR3 nucleotides are TGCGCCAGCAGCCCGTCGGGACTAGCAGGCGAGCAGTACTTC. It specifies CASSPSGLAGEQYF. The whole variable domain, remainder taken from reference TRBV5-1 and TRBJ2-7, is KAGVTQTPRYLIKTRGQQVTLSCSPISGHRSVSWYQQTPGQGLQFLFEYFSETQRNKGNFPGRFSGRQFSNSRSEMNVSTLELGDSALYLCASSPSGLAGEQYFGPGTRLTVT.